The rows below give T cell receptor beta chains drawn from one sample of a study of blood T cells in healthy people across ages. TCRdb called the 5' RACE reads again in MiXCR, with one record for every CDR3 protein. The top ten clones hold approximately 0.79% of a sample with more than 900,000 distinct CDR3 sequences, about 25% of them seen once. The sample was also reused in another study, on T cells of mothers and their children.

The sample taken for sequencing was blood. The receptors were sampled from a girl between 2 and 10 years old in good health. Each CDR3 is given with its conserved first and last residue. A D gene is named only where the DNA matches it firmly.

cdr3_aa,v_call,d_call,j_call
CASSRPPPLNTEAFF,TRBV5-4,.,TRBJ1-1
CSAERGTEAFF,TRBV29-1,.,TRBJ1-1
CASSLEVAGVGQPQHF,TRBV7-9,.,TRBJ1-5
CASSPLTGAKYQPQHF,TRBV11-3,TRBD1,TRBJ1-5
CASSQDLGGSNIQYF,TRBV4-1,.,TRBJ2-4
CSARRGNQPQHF,TRBV20-1,.,TRBJ1-5
CASSWTGYNQPQHF,TRBV6-1,.,TRBJ1-5
CASSRTALSPYEQYF,TRBV5-1,.,.
CASSQIVNEQFF,TRBV4-1,.,.
CASTGEGSVNNEQFF,TRBV4-1,.,TRBJ2-1
CASTEAELAGEQYF,TRBV25-1,TRBD2,TRBJ2-7
CASGWQPQHF,TRBV12-5,.,TRBJ1-5
CSVRPILNTEAFF,TRBV29-1,.,TRBJ1-1
CASSQEKFDRGYGYTF,TRBV4-3,TRBD1,TRBJ1-2
CASRAAPGLKETQYF,TRBV7-9,.,TRBJ2-5
CASSPGRRDTQYF,TRBV4-3,.,TRBJ2-3
CASSLAWRGGNYEQYF,TRBV5-1,TRBD2,.
CASSDLYLVSPLHF,TRBV27,.,TRBJ1-6
CASSHQLVAGGLSSTDTQYF,TRBV6-1,TRBD2,TRBJ2-3
CASSSSGWGTYEQYF,TRBV25-1,TRBD2,TRBJ2-7
CASSLTGQTYNEQFF,TRBV7-3,.,TRBJ2-1
CSAREVLNEQFF,TRBV20-1,.,TRBJ2-1
CASSYTGTNNEQFF,TRBV9,.,TRBJ2-1
CSARSILAADNEQFF,TRBV20-1,TRBD2,TRBJ2-1
CSAPQGDCGYTF,TRBV20-1,TRBD1,TRBJ1-2
CSVAGGSEQYF,TRBV29-1,TRBD1,TRBJ2-7
CASSKRSQETQYF,TRBV5-1,.,TRBJ2-5
CASSQDPGATNEKLFF,TRBV4-1,.,TRBJ1-4
CASSVGLVYGYTF,TRBV27,.,TRBJ1-2
CASSLFPRETQCF,TRBV7-2,.,TRBJ2-5
CSVTDRNNQPQHF,TRBV29-1,.,TRBJ1-5
CSAPGGRGPWEQYF,TRBV20-1,.,TRBJ2-7
CASSWAPSGGTGELFF,TRBV2,TRBD2,TRBJ2-2
CASSSRVRDYGYTF,TRBV6-6,.,TRBJ1-2
CASSSAFSYNEQFF,TRBV27,.,TRBJ2-1
CSARDGLAQSSHSEQFF,TRBV20-1,TRBD2,TRBJ2-1
CASSFASGGYNEQFF,TRBV12-3/TRBV12-4,TRBD2,TRBJ2-1
CASSRTWGGDDEQYF,TRBV7-2,TRBD2,TRBJ2-7
CASSLVAGGAFYEQYF,TRBV12-3/TRBV12-4,TRBD2,TRBJ2-7
CASRSRVMARKLFF,TRBV28,.,TRBJ1-4
CASSQAAPSTFEQFF,TRBV4-2,.,.
CASSFPRRGRPQMETQYF,TRBV11-2,.,TRBJ2-5
CAIVMAGGRNSYNEQFF,TRBV28,TRBD2,TRBJ2-1
CASSVGTGVPYGQYF,TRBV9,.,TRBJ2-7
CASSESGRLNTGELFF,TRBV6-5,.,TRBJ2-2
CASSQRESYEQYF,TRBV3-1,.,TRBJ2-7
CASSQERGTGGITEAFF,TRBV3-1,TRBD1,TRBJ1-1
CASRRDNYGYTF,TRBV7-9,.,TRBJ1-2
CASSGTSVYEQYF,TRBV7-2,TRBD2,TRBJ2-7
CASSVDKDRGWGYTF,TRBV9,TRBD1,TRBJ1-2
CAILTSANYGYTF,TRBV7-9,.,TRBJ1-2
CASSFRGNQPQHF,TRBV12-3/TRBV12-4,.,TRBJ1-5
CASSFWGGAAKNIQYF,TRBV5-1,.,TRBJ2-4
CASSLDRSGPQETQYF,TRBV5-1,.,TRBJ2-5
CASSTHNGQFF,TRBV12-3/TRBV12-4,.,TRBJ2-1
CASSYSMVGARTEAFF,TRBV6-5,.,TRBJ1-1